The rows below give T cell receptor beta chains drawn from one sample of a study of OX40 agonist ivuxolimab in advanced cancers. Libraries were prepared by immunoSEQ multiplex PCR; TCRdb keeps only in-frame clonotypes and omits some of them. The top ten clones hold less than 5% of a sample with nearly 65,000 clones, roughly nine tenths of them seen once. The sequenced sample was CD4+ or CD8+ T cells sorted from blood, obtained in a trial of the OX40 agonist ivuxolimab. These receptors originate from an adult with an advanced solid tumor such as melanoma, head and neck, liver or kidney cancer. Each CDR3 is given with its conserved first and last residue. The D gene is left open where the match is weak. A clone size is listed for some rows: how often the clone was seen (once, few, many), or a class if it is expanded.

CDR3 protein: CASSITGGARIDTGELFF; CDR3 DNA: TGTGCCAGTAGTATTACAGGGGGCGCGAGGATTGACACCGGGGAGCTGTTTTTT; J gene: TRBJ2-2; D gene: TRBD1; V gene: TRBV19; clone size: .
CDR3 protein: CSGKPANTYNEQFF; CDR3 DNA: TGCAGCGGCAAGCCAGCGAACACCTACAATGAGCAGTTCTTC; J gene: TRBJ2-1; D gene: .; V gene: TRBV29-1; clone size: .
CDR3 protein: CASSQNIQYF; CDR3 DNA: TGTGCCAGCAGTCAAAACATTCAGTACTTC; J gene: TRBJ2-4; D gene: .; V gene: TRBV28; clone size: .
CDR3 protein: CASSAGLGEEFF; CDR3 DNA: TGTGCCAGCAGCGCAGGCCTGGGGGAGGAGTTCTTC; J gene: TRBJ2-1; D gene: .; V gene: TRBV9; clone size: .
CDR3 protein: CASSEEYGVGMNTEAFF; CDR3 DNA: TGTGCCAGCAGTGAGGAGTATGGGGTCGGGATGAACACTGAAGCTTTCTTT; J gene: TRBJ1-1; D gene: .; V gene: TRBV2; clone size: .
CDR3 protein: CASSLGSGANVLTF; CDR3 DNA: TGCGCCAGCTCTCTAGGATCTGGGGCCAACGTCCTGACTTTC; J gene: TRBJ2-6; D gene: .; V gene: TRBV4-1; clone size: .
CDR3 protein: CASRATQGLGSPLHF; CDR3 DNA: TGTGCCAGCAGAGCAACACAGGGGCTGGGTTCACCCCTCCACTTT; J gene: TRBJ1-6; D gene: TRBD1; V gene: TRBV6-1; clone size: few
CDR3 protein: CASSSTRDSTDTQYF; CDR3 DNA: TGTGCCAGCAGCTCGACCAGGGACAGCACAGATACGCAGTATTTT; J gene: TRBJ2-3; D gene: .; V gene: TRBV7-9; clone size: .
CDR3 protein: CASRGQRETSSYNEQFF; CDR3 DNA: TGTGCCAGCAGAGGCCAGCGGGAGACGTCATCCTACAATGAGCAGTTCTTC; J gene: TRBJ2-1; D gene: TRBD2; V gene: TRBV25-1; clone size: .
CDR3 protein: CASSYAGRNYGYTF; CDR3 DNA: TGTGCCAGCAGTTACGCAGGACGGAACTATGGCTACACCTTC; J gene: TRBJ1-2; D gene: .; V gene: TRBV6-5; clone size: .
CDR3 protein: CASRYRAADEQYF; CDR3 DNA: TGTGCCAGCAGGTACAGGGCGGCTGACGAGCAGTACTTC; J gene: TRBJ2-7; D gene: .; V gene: TRBV7-8; clone size: once
CDR3 protein: CASSQEENNLAGELFF; CDR3 DNA: TGCGCCAGCAGCCAAGAAGAAAACAACCTGGCCGGGGAGCTGTTTTTT; J gene: TRBJ2-2; D gene: .; V gene: TRBV4-3; clone size: .
CDR3 protein: CASIESPGTGIDEQFF; CDR3 DNA: TGTGCCAGCATCGAAAGTCCGGGGACAGGGATAGATGAGCAGTTCTTC; J gene: TRBJ2-1; D gene: TRBD1; V gene: TRBV5-8; clone size: .
CDR3 protein: CASRPISRTGNTEAFF; CDR3 DNA: TGTGCCAGCAGACCGATCTCTAGGACAGGGAACACTGAAGCTTTCTTT; J gene: TRBJ1-1; D gene: TRBD1; V gene: TRBV7-9; clone size: .
CDR3 protein: CASSYRSPYEQYF; CDR3 DNA: TGTGCCAGCAGCTACAGGAGTCCCTACGAGCAGTACTTC; J gene: TRBJ2-7; D gene: .; V gene: TRBV5-5; clone size: .
CDR3 protein: CASSQDLGYEQYF; CDR3 DNA: TGCGCCAGCAGCCAAGATCTGGGGTACGAGCAGTACTTC; J gene: TRBJ2-7; D gene: .; V gene: TRBV4-3; clone size: .
CDR3 protein: CASSQDGGPIYGYTF; CDR3 DNA: TGCGCCAGCAGCCAAGATGGGGGACCGATCTATGGCTACACCTTC; J gene: TRBJ1-2; D gene: .; V gene: TRBV4-1; clone size: .
CDR3 protein: CASSITENTEAFF; CDR3 DNA: TGTGCCAGCAGTATTACAGAGAACACTGAAGCTTTCTTT; J gene: TRBJ1-1; D gene: .; V gene: TRBV28; clone size: .
CDR3 protein: CASNLHPGQGNTEAFF; CDR3 DNA: TGCGCCAGCAACCTACACCCTGGGCAGGGGAACACTGAAGCTTTCTTT; J gene: TRBJ1-1; D gene: .; V gene: TRBV4-1; clone size: .
CDR3 protein: CASSLERGPGDTQYF; CDR3 DNA: TGTGCCAGCAGCCTAGAGCGGGGGCCGGGAGATACGCAGTATTTT; J gene: TRBJ2-3; D gene: TRBD2; V gene: TRBV13; clone size: .